This TCR beta chain was captured in a study of blood T cell repertoires in COVID-19. On the study more broadly: COVID-19 samples collected from the United States, Italy and Spain covered acute and convalescent phases.

As processed by the authors: Using reference gene primer amplification, nucleated cell counts were estimated. Sequencing used immunoSEQ multiplex PCR; TCRdb keeps in-frame clones, though not all of them. That table gives V, J and clone size, and the DNA gave D and trimming. The profile covers hundreds of thousands of clones, with approximately 90% appearing a single time and more than 0.7% taken by the ten largest. The TCR was taken from a man between 18 and 29 years old with COVID-19, enrolled during active disease. The source material was peripheral blood.

CDR3: CASSASGTPRTDTQYF. For the CDR3, the DNA is TGTGCCAGCAGCGCATCCGGGACTCCCCGTACAGATACGCAGTATTTT. The V call is TRBV9, the J call TRBJ2-3; maybe TRBD2 (6 bases). The CDR3 consists of 16 residues. Germline values: CDR1 SGDLS, CDR2 YYNGEE. Trimming shortened V by 3 bases and J by 3 bases, and 17 bases separated the two germline ends.